This entry features one TCR beta chain sequence. The sample belongs to a study of blood T cell repertoires in COVID-19. This CDR3 has 15 residues. V was clipped by 0 bases and J by 0 bases, with 9 bases between them. Per germline, CDR1 SGHAT and CDR2 FQNNGV. Clones were sequenced by immunoSEQ multiplex PCR, and TCRdb holds only the in-frame ones, with some missing. The sample consists of 150,000 to 200,000 clones, around 84% of them appearing once. Sequencing was carried out using PBMCs or T cells enriched from blood (not recorded which). This TCR came from a woman between 50 and 59 years old who had recovered from COVID-19. The gene calls are TRBV11-2 and TRBJ2-7; tentatively, D is TRBD1 (6 bases). The DNA of the CDR3 is TGTGCCAGCAGCTTAGACAGGGGAATCTCCTACGAGCAGTACTTC. Translated, it gives CASSLDRGISYEQYF.